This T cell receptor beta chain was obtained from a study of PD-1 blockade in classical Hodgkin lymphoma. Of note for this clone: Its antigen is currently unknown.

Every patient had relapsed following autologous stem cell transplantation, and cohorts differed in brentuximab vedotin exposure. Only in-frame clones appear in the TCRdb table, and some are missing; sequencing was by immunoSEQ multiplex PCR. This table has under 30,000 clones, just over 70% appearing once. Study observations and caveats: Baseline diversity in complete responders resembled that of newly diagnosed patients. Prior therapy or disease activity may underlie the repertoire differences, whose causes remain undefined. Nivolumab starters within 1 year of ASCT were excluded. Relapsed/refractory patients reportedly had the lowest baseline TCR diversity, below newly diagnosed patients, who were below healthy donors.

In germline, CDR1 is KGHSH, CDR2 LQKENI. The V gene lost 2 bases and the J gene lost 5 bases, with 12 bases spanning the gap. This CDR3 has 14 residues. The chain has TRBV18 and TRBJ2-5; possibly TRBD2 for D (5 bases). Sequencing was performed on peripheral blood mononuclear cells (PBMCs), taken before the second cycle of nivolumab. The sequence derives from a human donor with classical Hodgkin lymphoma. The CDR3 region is CASSPEGVGETQYF. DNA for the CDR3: TGTGCCAGCTCACCAGAGGGCGTAGGGGAGACCCAGTACTTC.